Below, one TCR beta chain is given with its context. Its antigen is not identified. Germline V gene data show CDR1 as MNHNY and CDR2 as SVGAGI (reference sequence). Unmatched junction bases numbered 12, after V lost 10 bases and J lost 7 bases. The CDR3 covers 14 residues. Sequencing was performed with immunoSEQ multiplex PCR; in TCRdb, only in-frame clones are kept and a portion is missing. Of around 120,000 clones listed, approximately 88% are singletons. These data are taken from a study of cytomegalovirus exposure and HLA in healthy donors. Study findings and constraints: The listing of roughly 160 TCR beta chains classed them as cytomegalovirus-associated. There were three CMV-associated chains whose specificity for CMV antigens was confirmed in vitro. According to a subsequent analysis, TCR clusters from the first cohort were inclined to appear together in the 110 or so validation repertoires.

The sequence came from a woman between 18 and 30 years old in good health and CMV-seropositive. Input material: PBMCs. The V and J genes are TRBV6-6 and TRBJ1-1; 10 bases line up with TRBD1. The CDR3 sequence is CAIITGDRGNEAFF. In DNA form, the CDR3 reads TGTGCCATCATTACGGGGGACAGGGGAAATGAAGCTTTCTTT.